This T cell receptor beta chain was sequenced for a study of blood T cell repertoires in COVID-19. Across the whole study: T cells, B-cell-depleted T cells, or PBMCs provided the cDNA or gDNA that served as material.

Original processing methods: Reference gene primers were amplified, and this amplification served to estimate nucleated cell counts. The repertoire was sequenced with immunoSEQ multiplex PCR; TCRdb's copy has only in-frame clones and lacks some. The V and J calls and clone size were taken over from that table, and D and trimming were inferred from the DNA. The data hold 80,000 or so clones, with approximately 86% observed a single time. The CDR3 has 16 amino acids. The V gene lost 0 bases and the J gene lost 0 bases, with 10 bases spanning the gap. Germline V CDR1 and CDR2: SGHRS, YFSETQ. The TCR comes from an older woman with acute or convalescent COVID-19. The chain links TRBV5-1 to TRBJ1-3, with D unresolved. Sequences were obtained from peripheral blood. The CDR3 sequence: CASSLAGLSSGNTIYF. The CDR3 nucleotides are TGCGCCAGCAGCTTGGCCGGACTGAGCTCTGGAAACACCATATATTTT. The full variable domain, rest sourced from reference TRBV5-1 and TRBJ1-3, is KAGVTQTPRYLIKTRGQQVTLSCSPISGHRSVSWYQQTPGQGLQFLFEYFSETQRNKGNFPGRFSGRQFSNSRSEMNVSTLELGDSALYLCASSLAGLSSGNTIYFGEGSWLTVV.